This T cell receptor beta chain was sequenced in a study of T cell changes during pregnancy in multiple sclerosis. This table comes from immunoSEQ multiplex PCR, and its TCRdb copy is limited to in-frame clones, with some not included. The table includes roughly 80,000 clones, about 91% detected once. The CDR3 has 15 amino acids. Per the germline V gene, CDR1 is ENHRY and CDR2 is SYGVKD. Trimming cost V 10 bases and J 3 bases; bases outside gene matches: 12. The clonotype originates from a female donor with multiple sclerosis, enrolled in a pregnancy study. This sequence joins TRBV10-3 and TRBJ1-1; 9 nucleotides align to TRBD1. The material was peripheral blood, obtained before pregnancy. Here the CDR3 DNA reads TGTGCCACCCGGCACCAACAGGGGGCAGACACTGAAGCTTTCTTT. The encoded protein is CATRHQQGADTEAFF.